This TCR beta chain appears in the sequencing data of a study of blood T cell repertoires in COVID-19. Study overall: Specimens from acute and convalescent COVID-19 originated in the United States, Italy and Spain. T cells, B-cell-depleted T cells, or PBMCs supplied cDNA or gDNA.

The V and J ends lost 5 bases and 6 bases respectively, with 12 bases between them. Per the germline V gene, CDR1 is LNHDA and CDR2 is SQIVND (reference sequence). The length of the CDR3 is 13 residues. Those enrolled in Seattle joined during active infection and were followed longitudinally afterward. Authors' analysis steps: Amplification with reference gene primers provided the estimates of nucleated cell counts. The data were produced by immunoSEQ multiplex PCR, yet TCRdb's version contains in-frame clones alone and is incomplete. That table gives V, J and clone size, and the DNA gave D and trimming. This sample has over 150,000 clones, with around 87% found just once.

This chain links TRBV19 with TRBJ2-3; maybe TRBD1 (6 bases). This clonotype was obtained from a woman aged 70-85 years with COVID-19, enrolled during active disease. The source material was peripheral blood. DNA for the CDR3: TGTGCCAGTAGTTTACAGGGTAGGGATACGCAGTATTTT. This translates into CASSLQGRDTQYF.